This TCR beta chain was recovered during a study of shared clonotypes between healthy human individuals. Overall study results and limits: Among four donors, roughly 5% of naive CD4 clonotypes were found in common. The expectation was that sequencing depth would affect clonotype sharing among donors.

Original analysis: Filtering differed, since immunoSEQ gave only junction sequences and no quality scores. Assay used: immunoSEQ multiplex PCR; TCRdb lists only in-frame clones, some missing. The V and J calls and clone size are taken from that table; D and trimming were inferred from the DNA. The repertoire consists of some 690,000 clones, with roughly 91% occurring once and the leading ten covering 34%. Of note for this clone: What it binds is unknown.

V shed 5 bases, J shed 3 bases, and the junction held 11 bases outside the gene matches. Germline V gene data show CDR1 as MNHEY and CDR2 as SMNVEV (reference sequence). This CDR3 region has 17 residues. The specimen was memory CD8+ T cells from PBMCs. Subset defined: CD45RO+ cells pooled with CCR7-negative TemRA cells. The receptor was isolated from a man aged 18 to 29 in good health. Some clones in this sample may be carry-over from other donors' samples. The chain uses TRBV27 and TRBJ2-7; 12 positions match TRBD2. Written as DNA, the CDR3 is TGTGCCAGCAGTGTCCCGGGACTAGCGGGTCAAGTCTACGAGCAGTACTTC. Residues: CASSVPGLAGQVYEQYF.